This is a list of T cell receptor beta chains from one sample in a study of T cell changes during pregnancy in multiple sclerosis. The protocol was immunoSEQ multiplex PCR, while the TCRdb copy is restricted to in-frame clones and leaves out a portion. The profile covers about 100,000 clones, with approximately 94% appearing a single time and more than 0.8% taken by the ten largest. The source material was peripheral blood, sampled before pregnancy. Every receptor here comes from a female donor with multiple sclerosis, enrolled in a pregnancy study. CDR3s include the opening cysteine and the closing phenylalanine or tryptophan. The D gene is left open where the match is weak. Not all rows give a size; the values are once, few, many and, for expanded clones, a class.

d_call,v_call,clone_size,j_call,cdr3_nt,cdr3_aa
TRBD1,TRBV15,.,TRBJ2-6,TGTGCCACCAGCTCAGGGGGCGCTGGGGCCAACGTCCTGACTTTC,CATSSGGAGANVLTF
.,TRBV2,few,TRBJ2-3,TGTGCCAGCAGTCCGTGGCCAGGGTGGTCAGATACGCAGTATTTT,CASSPWPGWSDTQYF
TRBD1,TRBV27,.,TRBJ2-1,TGTGCCAGCAGTTCTACCAAGGGGGCCAGCAATGAGCAGTTCTTC,CASSSTKGASNEQFF
TRBD2,TRBV7-9,.,TRBJ2-5,TGTGCCAGCAGCTTCCCTACCACACAGCGGGAACTAGAGACCCAGTACTTC,CASSFPTTQRELETQYF
TRBD1,TRBV4-1,.,TRBJ2-7,TGCGCCAGCAGCCAATCCGCCGGGACAGGGTCGAACGAGCAGTACTTC,CASSQSAGTGSNEQYF
.,TRBV6-1,few,TRBJ1-3,TGTGCCACTTCAGGAGGGGCGCGGGGAAACACCATATATTTT,CATSGGARGNTIYF
TRBD2,TRBV6-6,.,TRBJ2-3,TGTGCCAGCAGGTCTAGCGGGTCCACAGATACGCAGTATTTT,CASRSSGSTDTQYF
.,TRBV19,.,TRBJ2-1,TGTGCCAGTAGTATAGGGGCTGGGGCAGGGATGACTGAGCAGTTCTTC,CASSIGAGAGMTEQFF
.,TRBV7-2,.,TRBJ1-1,TGTGCCAGCAGCTTAGAGGTACGGGGGGACACTGAAGCTTTCTTT,CASSLEVRGDTEAFF
.,TRBV30,.,TRBJ2-7,TGTGCCTGGAGTGATGGGGGGTCCCTCTACGAGCAGTACTTC,CAWSDGGSLYEQYF